The 2 T cell receptor beta chains in this list originate from one sample, sequenced in a study of OX40 agonist ivuxolimab in advanced cancers. Profiled with immunoSEQ multiplex PCR; TCRdb holds only in-frame clones, not every one. The sample contains more than 45,000 clones, 82% of which appear only once. The sequencing here drew on CD4+ or CD8+ T cells sorted from blood, taken in a trial of the OX40 agonist ivuxolimab. Receptors were obtained from an adult with an advanced solid tumor such as melanoma, head and neck, liver or kidney cancer.

The chain is built from TRBV7-2 and TRBJ1-1; no firm D call. The length of the CDR3 is 12 residues. In germline, CDR1 is SGHTA, CDR2 FQGNSA. Trimming pared 4 bases from V and 6 bases from J, leaving 9 bases between. CDR3 amino acids: CASSSTWAEAFF. The CDR3, as DNA: TGTGCCAGCAGCTCCACATGGGCTGAAGCTTTCTTT.

V and J are TRBV4-1 and TRBJ2-3; D is perhaps TRBD2 (5 bases). The CDR3 extends over 16 amino acids. Between the trimmed V and J ends, which lost 1 base and 4 bases, there was a span of 15 bases. The germline gives CDR1 MGHRA, CDR2 YSYEKL. The chain's CDR3 is CASSQAWGAGSDTQYF. The CDR3 DNA is TGCGCCAGCAGCCAAGCGTGGGGTGCGGGTTCAGATACGCAGTATTTT.